These T cell receptor beta chains were read from a single sample in a study of early T cells in non-severe SARS-CoV-2 infection. One entry per CDR3 protein, called by TCRdb with MiXCR from the 5' RACE reads. The sample holds roughly 110,000 distinct CDR3 sequences, around 10% seen once. Material for sequencing was whole blood. These receptors originate from an adult who was a healthcare worker with PCR-confirmed SARS-CoV-2 infection or an uninfected control (not recorded which). CDR3s include the opening cysteine and the closing phenylalanine or tryptophan. Each record gives: J gene, V gene, clone size, D gene, CDR3 DNA, CDR3 protein. The D gene is left open where the match is weak. Clone size is given for some rows only: seen once, a few or many times, or a class if the clone is expanded.

J gene: TRBJ1-4
V gene: TRBV6-5
clone size: -
D gene: -
CDR3 DNA: TGTGCCAGCAGTTACCTCCACGCAACTAATGAAAAACTGTTTTTT
CDR3 protein: CASSYLHATNEKLFF

J gene: TRBJ2-2
V gene: TRBV7-9
clone size: many
D gene: -
CDR3 DNA: TGTGCCAGCAGCTCCGGGATGTTCCCCGGGGAGCTGTTTTTT
CDR3 protein: CASSSGMFPGELFF

J gene: TRBJ1-1
V gene: TRBV7-2
clone size: many
D gene: -
CDR3 DNA: TGTGCCAGCAGCTTACGAATTGCGGGGAGGGTAAACACTGAAGCTTTCTTT
CDR3 protein: CASSLRIAGRVNTEAFF

J gene: TRBJ2-1
V gene: TRBV20-1
clone size: -
D gene: -
CDR3 DNA: TGCAGTGCTGGCCCGGGTAGCGGCGGCGGGCAGTTCTTC
CDR3 protein: CSAGPGSGGGQFF

J gene: TRBJ2-3
V gene: TRBV7-8
clone size: once
D gene: -
CDR3 DNA: TGTGCCAGCAGAAAGAACAGGATGTTGGCAGATACGCAGTATTTT
CDR3 protein: CASRKNRMLADTQYF

J gene: TRBJ1-4
V gene: TRBV28
clone size: once
D gene: -
CDR3 DNA: TGTGCCAGCAGTTCCAGGAGGTCTACTAATGAAAAACTGTTTTTT
CDR3 protein: CASSSRRSTNEKLFF

J gene: TRBJ2-1
V gene: TRBV20-1
clone size: many
D gene: TRBD2
CDR3 DNA: TGCAGTGCTAGAGCCCCTGGGAGCGGGAGGGCCAATGAGCAGTTCTTC
CDR3 protein: CSARAPGSGRANEQFF

J gene: TRBJ2-3
V gene: TRBV20-1
clone size: many
D gene: -
CDR3 DNA: TGCAGTGTGGGGGGTCGGTTCACAGATACGCAGTATTTT
CDR3 protein: CSVGGRFTDTQYF

J gene: TRBJ1-5
V gene: TRBV6-1
clone size: many
D gene: -
CDR3 DNA: TGTGCCAGCAGTGTCCTTTGGGGTCAGCCCCAGCATTTT
CDR3 protein: CASSVLWGQPQHF

J gene: TRBJ2-5
V gene: TRBV5-4
clone size: many
D gene: -
CDR3 DNA: TGTGCCAGCAGCCCCGAACCAACGGGGGACGAGACCCAGTACTTC
CDR3 protein: CASSPEPTGDETQYF

J gene: TRBJ2-1
V gene: TRBV5-1
clone size: few
D gene: -
CDR3 DNA: TGCGCCAGCAGCGAGGACAGTGTGGCGTTCTTC
CDR3 protein: CASSEDSVAFF

J gene: TRBJ2-7
V gene: TRBV3-1
clone size: -
D gene: TRBD2
CDR3 DNA: TGTGCCAGCAGCCGGGACTACCTCTACGAGCAGTACTTC
CDR3 protein: CASSRDYLYEQYF

J gene: TRBJ1-3
V gene: TRBV4-1
clone size: many
D gene: -
CDR3 DNA: TGCGCCAGCAGCCAAGTTTCGGCCGACTCTGGAAACACCATATATTTT
CDR3 protein: CASSQVSADSGNTIYF

J gene: TRBJ2-1
V gene: TRBV20-1
clone size: -
D gene: -
CDR3 DNA: TGCAGTGCTAGGGGCACAGGGCAGAATGAGCAGTTCTTC
CDR3 protein: CSARGTGQNEQFF

J gene: TRBJ2-7
V gene: TRBV7-6
clone size: many
D gene: TRBD2
CDR3 DNA: TGTGCCAGCAGCTCCACTAGCGGCTACGAGCAGTACTTC
CDR3 protein: CASSSTSGYEQYF

J gene: TRBJ2-7
V gene: TRBV27
clone size: -
D gene: -
CDR3 DNA: TGTGTCAGCATGGTCAGGGCCTACTCCTACGAGCAGTACTTC
CDR3 protein: CVSMVRAYSYEQYF

J gene: TRBJ2-7
V gene: TRBV11-2
clone size: -
D gene: -
CDR3 DNA: TGTGCCAGCAGCTTGTTGAGCGTTACGGACCACGAGCAGTACTTC
CDR3 protein: CASSLLSVTDHEQYF

J gene: TRBJ2-5
V gene: TRBV20-1
clone size: -
D gene: TRBD1
CDR3 DNA: TGCAGTGCCAACCGGGGACAGCAAGAGACCCAGTACTTC
CDR3 protein: CSANRGQQETQYF

J gene: TRBJ2-7
V gene: TRBV7-8
clone size: few
D gene: -
CDR3 DNA: TGTGCCAGCAGGAACGACAGGGTCGGGGGCGAGCAGTACTTC
CDR3 protein: CASRNDRVGGEQYF

J gene: TRBJ1-1
V gene: TRBV29-1
clone size: few
D gene: -
CDR3 DNA: TGCAGCGTTGAAATACAGGGTGGGACTGAAGCTTTCTTT
CDR3 protein: CSVEIQGGTEAFF

J gene: TRBJ2-5
V gene: TRBV11-2
clone size: many
D gene: -
CDR3 DNA: TGTGCCAGCAGCTCCTTAGAGGGAGTGGAGACCCAGTACTTC
CDR3 protein: CASSSLEGVETQYF

J gene: TRBJ1-4
V gene: TRBV27
clone size: -
D gene: -
CDR3 DNA: TGTGCCAGCAGTTTAAGGGGGACATATGAAAAACTGTTTTTT
CDR3 protein: CASSLRGTYEKLFF

J gene: TRBJ2-5
V gene: TRBV11-2
clone size: many
D gene: -
CDR3 DNA: TGTGCCAGCAGCCTAGGGCAGACCCCAGAGACCCAGTACTTC
CDR3 protein: CASSLGQTPETQYF

J gene: TRBJ2-7
V gene: TRBV7-9
clone size: -
D gene: -
CDR3 DNA: TGTGCCAGCAGCCTAACCGGACAGCGACTAGCCAGAGGCTACGAGCAGTACTTC
CDR3 protein: CASSLTGQRLARGYEQYF

J gene: TRBJ2-7
V gene: TRBV9
clone size: -
D gene: -
CDR3 DNA: TGTGCCAGCAGCGTAGCTACTGGGAGGGAGCAGTACTTC
CDR3 protein: CASSVATGREQYF

J gene: TRBJ2-1
V gene: TRBV11-2
clone size: few
D gene: -
CDR3 DNA: TGTGCCAGCAGCCCCGAGGCACGCGATGAGCAGTTCTTC
CDR3 protein: CASSPEARDEQFF

J gene: TRBJ1-2
V gene: TRBV12-3/TRBV12-4
clone size: -
D gene: -
CDR3 DNA: TGTGCCAGCAGTGGACCCGGGACATTGCTCTATGGCTACACCTTC
CDR3 protein: CASSGPGTLLYGYTF

J gene: TRBJ1-2
V gene: TRBV10-3
clone size: many
D gene: -
CDR3 DNA: TGTGCCATCAGTGCGAGGGATGTCTATGGCTACACCTTC
CDR3 protein: CAISARDVYGYTF

J gene: TRBJ2-6
V gene: TRBV5-1
clone size: -
D gene: -
CDR3 DNA: TGCGCCAGCATCGCTGGAAACTCTGGGGCCAACGTCCTGACTTTC
CDR3 protein: CASIAGNSGANVLTF

J gene: TRBJ2-6
V gene: TRBV11-2
clone size: -
D gene: -
CDR3 DNA: TGTGCCAGCAGCTTAGGGGGCGGGGCCAACGTCCTGACTTTC
CDR3 protein: CASSLGGGANVLTF

J gene: TRBJ2-7
V gene: TRBV15
clone size: few
D gene: TRBD2
CDR3 DNA: TGTGCCACCAGCACCGGACTAGCGGGATTATACGAGCAGTACTTC
CDR3 protein: CATSTGLAGLYEQYF

J gene: TRBJ2-7
V gene: TRBV29-1
clone size: many
D gene: -
CDR3 DNA: TGCAGCGTTGAGGGACTGGGATACGAGCAGTACTTC
CDR3 protein: CSVEGLGYEQYF

J gene: TRBJ2-1
V gene: TRBV28
clone size: -
D gene: -
CDR3 DNA: TGTGCCAGCAGTTTCTCAACGGATGAGCAGTTCTTC
CDR3 protein: CASSFSTDEQFF

J gene: TRBJ2-7
V gene: TRBV11-2
clone size: many
D gene: -
CDR3 DNA: TGTGCCAGCAGCCGGGCGGCTATAACCTACGAGCAGTACTTC
CDR3 protein: CASSRAAITYEQYF

J gene: TRBJ2-3
V gene: TRBV12-3/TRBV12-4
clone size: -
D gene: -
CDR3 DNA: TGTGCCAGCAGCCGGGTCGGAGATACGCAGTATTTT
CDR3 protein: CASSRVGDTQYF

J gene: TRBJ1-2
V gene: TRBV12-3/TRBV12-4
clone size: many
D gene: -
CDR3 DNA: TGTGCCAGCAGTTTAGCGGGGCAGGGCGGCTATGGCTACACCTTC
CDR3 protein: CASSLAGQGGYGYTF

J gene: TRBJ2-7
V gene: TRBV20-1
clone size: few
D gene: -
CDR3 DNA: TGCAGTGCTACCGGGCCGGGTCTGAGGAGAGAGCAGTACTTC
CDR3 protein: CSATGPGLRREQYF

J gene: TRBJ2-4
V gene: TRBV2
clone size: few
D gene: -
CDR3 DNA: TGTGCCAGCGTAGAAGGGAAAAACATTCAGTACTTC
CDR3 protein: CASVEGKNIQYF

J gene: TRBJ1-6
V gene: TRBV4-3
clone size: few
D gene: TRBD1
CDR3 DNA: TGCGCCAGCAGCCAAGCCTCCGGACAGGGAAATTCACCCCTCCACTTT
CDR3 protein: CASSQASGQGNSPLHF

J gene: TRBJ2-1
V gene: TRBV2
clone size: -
D gene: -
CDR3 DNA: TGTGCCAGCAGTGCCGCCAGGAGCTCCTACAATGAGCAGTTCTTC
CDR3 protein: CASSAARSSYNEQFF

J gene: TRBJ2-7
V gene: TRBV7-9
clone size: many
D gene: TRBD2
CDR3 DNA: TGTGCCAGCAGCTTAGAGGCGGGAGTGGCCTACGAGCAGTACTTC
CDR3 protein: CASSLEAGVAYEQYF

J gene: TRBJ2-7
V gene: TRBV6-5
clone size: few
D gene: -
CDR3 DNA: TGTGCCAGCAGTTACCGGGTTGCAGGGGAGCAGTACTTC
CDR3 protein: CASSYRVAGEQYF

J gene: TRBJ2-1
V gene: TRBV2
clone size: many
D gene: -
CDR3 DNA: TGTGCCAGCAGTCTCCAGGTTCATTACTACAATGAGCAGTTCTTC
CDR3 protein: CASSLQVHYYNEQFF

J gene: TRBJ1-5
V gene: TRBV12-3/TRBV12-4
clone size: few
D gene: -
CDR3 DNA: TGTGCCAGCAGTTTAGAGGCAGGAGATAATATCAATCAGCCCCAGCATTTT
CDR3 protein: CASSLEAGDNINQPQHF

J gene: TRBJ2-3
V gene: TRBV28
clone size: once
D gene: TRBD2
CDR3 DNA: TGTGCCAGCAGTGGCAGAAGGACTAGCGGGAGTACAGATACGCAGTATTTT
CDR3 protein: CASSGRRTSGSTDTQYF

J gene: TRBJ2-2
V gene: TRBV3-1
clone size: many
D gene: -
CDR3 DNA: TGTGCCAGCAGCCCCTCCGGGACTTCAGACACCGGGGAGCTGTTTTTT
CDR3 protein: CASSPSGTSDTGELFF

J gene: TRBJ2-1
V gene: TRBV7-9
clone size: -
D gene: -
CDR3 DNA: TGTGCCAGCAGCTTCCCCAATGAGCAGTTCTTC
CDR3 protein: CASSFPNEQFF

J gene: TRBJ2-1
V gene: TRBV29-1
clone size: many
D gene: TRBD2
CDR3 DNA: TGCAGCGTTGAAGGTTTCAGCGGGAGGGGAGATGAGCAGTTCTTC
CDR3 protein: CSVEGFSGRGDEQFF

J gene: TRBJ2-5
V gene: TRBV7-2
clone size: few
D gene: TRBD1
CDR3 DNA: TGTGCCAGCAGCCCCGGGACAGGTCAAGAGACCCAGTACTTC
CDR3 protein: CASSPGTGQETQYF

J gene: TRBJ1-6
V gene: TRBV4-2
clone size: few
D gene: -
CDR3 DNA: TGTGCCAGCAGCCAAAGACTACTACCTCCCCTCCACTTT
CDR3 protein: CASSQRLLPPLHF

J gene: TRBJ2-1
V gene: TRBV5-4
clone size: few
D gene: TRBD2
CDR3 DNA: TGTGCCAGCAGCCCCACTAGCGGGATCTCCTACAATGAGCAGTTCTTC
CDR3 protein: CASSPTSGISYNEQFF

J gene: TRBJ1-1
V gene: TRBV7-8
clone size: many
D gene: TRBD1
CDR3 DNA: TGTGCCAGCAGCTTGGAGCAGGGGGACACTGAAGCTTTCTTT
CDR3 protein: CASSLEQGDTEAFF

J gene: TRBJ2-5
V gene: TRBV29-1
clone size: -
D gene: -
CDR3 DNA: TGCAGCGCCCCCAACCCGGGTGGGACCCAGTACTTC
CDR3 protein: CSAPNPGGTQYF